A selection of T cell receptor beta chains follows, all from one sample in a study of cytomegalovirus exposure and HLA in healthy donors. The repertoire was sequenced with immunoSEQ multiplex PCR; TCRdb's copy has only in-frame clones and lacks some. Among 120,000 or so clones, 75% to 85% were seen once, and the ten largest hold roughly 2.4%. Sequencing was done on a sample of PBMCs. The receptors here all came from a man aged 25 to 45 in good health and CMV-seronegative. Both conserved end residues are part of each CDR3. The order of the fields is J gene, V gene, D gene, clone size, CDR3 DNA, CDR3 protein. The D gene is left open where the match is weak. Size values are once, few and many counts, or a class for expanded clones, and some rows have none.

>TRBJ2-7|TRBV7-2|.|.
TGTGCCAGCAGCTTCTCAGACTACGAGCAGTACTTC
CASSFSDYEQYF
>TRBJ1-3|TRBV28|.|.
TGTGCCAGCAGCTCATCGCAGGTCTTCGGAAACACCATATATTTT
CASSSSQVFGNTIYF
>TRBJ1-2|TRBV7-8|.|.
TGTGCCAGCAGCTTAGGAGCACTCGCGGGCTATGGCTACACCTTC
CASSLGALAGYGYTF
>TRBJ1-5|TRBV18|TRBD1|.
TGTGCCAGCTCATCAAACGGGACAGGGTCCAATCAGCCCCAGCATTTT
CASSSNGTGSNQPQHF
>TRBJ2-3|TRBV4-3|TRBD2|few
TGCGCCAGCAGTCGGCAGCTAGCGGGGCCCACAGATACGCAGTATTTT
CASSRQLAGPTDTQYF
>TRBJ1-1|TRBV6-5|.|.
TGTGCCAGCAGTCAACGGCGGGGGGGCACTGAAGCTTTCTTT
CASSQRRGGTEAFF
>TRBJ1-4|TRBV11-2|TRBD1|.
TGTGCCAGCAGCTCGATACAGGGGAGAAGTCCCCACAGGCTGTTTTTT
CASSSIQGRSPHRLFF
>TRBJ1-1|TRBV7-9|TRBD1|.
TGTGCCAGCAGCACCCGGGGACAGGCGAACACTGAAGCTTTCTTT
CASSTRGQANTEAFF
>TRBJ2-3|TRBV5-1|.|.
TGCGCCAGCAGCCCGAGGGGGGGCTCAACAGATACGCAGTATTTT
CASSPRGGSTDTQYF
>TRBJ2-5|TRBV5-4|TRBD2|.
TGTGCCAGCAGCTTGGGGGCTAGCGGGATCCTACAAGAGACCCAGTACTTC
CASSLGASGILQETQYF
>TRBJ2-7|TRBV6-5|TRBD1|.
TGTGCCAGCAGTTTGGGACAGGTCTACGAGCAGTACTTC
CASSLGQVYEQYF
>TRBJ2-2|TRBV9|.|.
TGTGCCAGCAGCGTAAAGTTAGCTGTTGGGTCGCCCGGGGAGCTGTTTTTT
CASSVKLAVGSPGELFF
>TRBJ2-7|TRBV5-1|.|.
TGCGCCAGCAGCTTGGCCGGGGGTCTAGTAAACGAGCAGTACTTC
CASSLAGGLVNEQYF
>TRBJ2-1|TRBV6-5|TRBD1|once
TGTGCCAGCAGTTCCGGGACAGGGGGCAATGAGCAGTTCTTC
CASSSGTGGNEQFF
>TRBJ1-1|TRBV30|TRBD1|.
TGTGCCTGGAGTAACCGGGACAGGGGGCAGAATGAAGCTTTCTTT
CAWSNRDRGQNEAFF
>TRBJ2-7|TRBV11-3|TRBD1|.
TGTGCCAGCAGCAAGGACAGGGCTACCTACGAGCAGTACTTC
CASSKDRATYEQYF
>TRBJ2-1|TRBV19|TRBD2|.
TGTGCCAGTAGTACCTTGACTAGCGGGAGGAGGAATGAGCAGTTCTTC
CASSTLTSGRRNEQFF
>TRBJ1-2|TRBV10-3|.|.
TGTGCCATCAGTGAGTCTGACAGATGGGAGGGCTACCCCTTC
CAISESDRWEGYPF
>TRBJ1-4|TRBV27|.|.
TGTGCCAGCAGTGACGACAGGCCGACAACTAATGAAAAACTGTTTTTT
CASSDDRPTTNEKLFF
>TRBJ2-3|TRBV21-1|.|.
TGTGCCAGCAGGGGGGGGGAGTCCACAGATACGCAGTATTTT
CASRGGESTDTQYF
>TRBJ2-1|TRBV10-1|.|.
TGCGCCAGCAGTGACCGTCCCTACAATGAGCAGTTCTTC
CASSDRPYNEQFF
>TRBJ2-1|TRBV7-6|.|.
TGTGCCAGCTCAAGACTAGGTGACTACAATGAGCAGTTCTTC
CASSRLGDYNEQFF
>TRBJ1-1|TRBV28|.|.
TGTGCCAGCAGAAGGGGCATTAGGGGGAGCACTGAAGCTTTCTTT
CASRRGIRGSTEAFF
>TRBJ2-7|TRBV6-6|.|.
TGTGCCAGCAGTTATGGCGCAGGGGCGCCCTACGAGCAGTACTTC
CASSYGAGAPYEQYF
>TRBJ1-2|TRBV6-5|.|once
TGTGCCAGCAGTTTTGGGGACACTGCTAACTATGGCTACACCTTC
CASSFGDTANYGYTF
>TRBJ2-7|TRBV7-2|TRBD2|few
TGTGCCAGCACGATAGCGGGACCTTACGAGCAGTACTTC
CASTIAGPYEQYF
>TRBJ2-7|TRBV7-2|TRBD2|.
TGTGCCAGCAGCTTAGGGACTAGCGGGGCCGAGCAGTACTTC
CASSLGTSGAEQYF
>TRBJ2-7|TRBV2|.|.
TGTGCCGCGGGGGCTCAGACCTACGAGCAGTACTTC
CAAGAQTYEQYF
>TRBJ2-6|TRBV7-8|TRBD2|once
TGTGCCAGCAGCTCAGGACTAGCGGGAGGCCCCGAACACTCTGGGGCCAACGTCCTGACTTTC
CASSSGLAGGPEHSGANVLTF
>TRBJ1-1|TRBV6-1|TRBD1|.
TGTGCCAGCAGCCGACAGGGGAACACTGAAGCTTTCTTT
CASSRQGNTEAFF
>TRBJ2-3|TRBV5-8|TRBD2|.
TGTGCCAGCAGCTTGGATGGCGGGAGGACGGATACGCAGTATTTT
CASSLDGGRTDTQYF
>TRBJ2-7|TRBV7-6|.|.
TGTGCCAGCAGCTCGGGCATAGGACTAACCTACGAGCAGTACTTC
CASSSGIGLTYEQYF
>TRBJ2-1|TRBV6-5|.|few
TGTGCCAGCAGTTACGGCAGGGAGCAGTTCTTC
CASSYGREQFF
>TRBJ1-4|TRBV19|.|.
TGTGCCAGTCGAACTTATAATGAAAAACTGTTTTTT
CASRTYNEKLFF
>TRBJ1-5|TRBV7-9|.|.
TGTGCCAGCAGTGGAGCGGGCAATCAGCCCCAGCATTTT
CASSGAGNQPQHF
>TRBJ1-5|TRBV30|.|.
TGTGCCTGGGCAGACAGCGTCAATCAGCCCCAGCATTTT
CAWADSVNQPQHF
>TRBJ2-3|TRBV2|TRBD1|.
TGTGCCAGCGGAAGGGACAGAAGCACAGATACGCAGTATTTT
CASGRDRSTDTQYF
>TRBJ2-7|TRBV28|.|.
TGTGCCAGCAGTCCACGACAGTACACCTACGAGCAGTACTTC
CASSPRQYTYEQYF
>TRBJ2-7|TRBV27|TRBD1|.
TGTGCCAGCAGTTTCACGACAGGGCTCGAGCAGTACTTC
CASSFTTGLEQYF
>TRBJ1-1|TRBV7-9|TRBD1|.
TGTGCCAGCAGCCCCCTCCCCCCCAGACAGGGGAAGAACACTGAAGCTTTCTTT
CASSPLPPRQGKNTEAFF
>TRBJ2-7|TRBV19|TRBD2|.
TGTGCCAGTAGTAGCTGGGGGGGAAATTACGAGCAGTACTTC
CASSSWGGNYEQYF
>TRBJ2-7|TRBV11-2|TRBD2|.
TGTGCCAGCAGCTTAGTAGGCAGCGGGGTCTTTTCTTACGAGCAGTACTTC
CASSLVGSGVFSYEQYF
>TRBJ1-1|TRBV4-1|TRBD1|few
TGCGCCAGCAGCCAAGATCCCGAACAGGGGATAAGTGAGGACACTGAAGCTTTCTTT
CASSQDPEQGISEDTEAFF
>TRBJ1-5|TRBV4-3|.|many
TGCGCCAGCAGCCAGGACTCTTCGATCGGTCAGCCCCAGCATTTT
CASSQDSSIGQPQHF
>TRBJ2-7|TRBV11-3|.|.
TGTGCCAGCAGTGCGGGACCCGAGGCCGACGAGCAGTACTTC
CASSAGPEADEQYF
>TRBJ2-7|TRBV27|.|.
TGTGCCAGCAGTTTCCGGCAGGGCCTTTACGAGCAGTACTTC
CASSFRQGLYEQYF